The 15 T cell receptor delta chains below come from one sample, sequenced in a study of delta chains in infants with herpesvirus infections. PBMC RNA was reverse transcribed using gamma-chain- and delta-chain-specific primers. TCRdb made new clone calls on the RT-PCR reads using CATT. The repertoire has some 1,400 delta-chain clones, 21% of them found once; the top ten carry under 25%. The sample was peripheral blood, taken at time point 2 of longitudinal follow-up. The source of these receptors is a human donor who was a Ugandan infant, either HIV-exposed or HIV-unexposed (not recorded which).

This chain uses TRDV1 with TRDJ1; a possible D gene is TRDD3 (8 bases). Trimming pared 0 bases from V and 0 bases from J, leaving 29 bases between. CDR1 is TSWWSYY and CDR2 is QGS in the germline V gene. The CDR3 extends over 22 amino acids. In DNA, the CDR3 is TGTGCTCTTGGGGAACTGTTCCTACATAGGCCCTGGGGGACCCCGTACACCGATAAACTCATCTTT. Protein: CALGELFLHRPWGTPYTDKLIF.

This clone qualifies as medium-sized (0.01 to 0.1%). The same CDR3 arises from other DNA sequences in this sample as well. The rearrangement uses TRDV1 and TRDJ1; 10 positions agree with TRDD3. The germline V gene encodes CDR1 TSWWSYY and CDR2 QGS. The CDR3 is 19 amino acids. V lost 2 bases to trimming and J lost 3 bases; unmatched junction nucleotides: 15. The CDR3 bases are TGTGCTCTTGGGGAATTCCTCCGGATTACTGGGGGATCGCCCGATAAACTCATCTTT. This codes for CALGEFLRITGGSPDKLIF.

This clone was observed a handful of times. The genes are TRAV38-2/DV8 and TRDJ1; D is unresolved. V lost 7 bases, J lost 0 bases, and 28 bases lay in between. This CDR3 is 19 amino acids long. Germline-derived CDR1 and CDR2 are TSESDYY and QEAYKQQN. Here the CDR3 reads CAYQAPGTRREFYTDKLIF. The CDR3 coding sequence is TGTGCTTATCAGGCCCCAGGGACACGGCGAGAGTTTTACACCGATAAACTCATCTTT.

The V call is TRDV1, the J call TRDJ2, with unresolved D. The CDR3 runs 14 residues. Germline values: CDR1 TSWWSYY, CDR2 QGS. V was cut by 4 bases and J by 6 bases, with 12 bases left in between. The CDR3 loop reads CALGVPGCPAQLFF. The CDR3 DNA sequence: TGTGCTCTTGGGGTCCCTGGTTGCCCAGCACAACTCTTCTTT.

Comment on this clone: It may be a read error: a sequence one base away is much more abundant. The CDR3 nucleotides are TGTGCCTTTGGGAAAAGGTTTACTGGGGGGATACGTCGCTCCTGGGACACCCGACAGATGTTTTTC. It encodes CAFGKRFTGGIRRSWDTRQMFF. The chain links TRDV3 to TRDJ3; 10 bases line up with TRDD3. There are 22 residues in the CDR3. Trimming cost V 2 bases and J 0 bases; bases outside gene matches: 19. CDR1 TVYSNPD and CDR2 GDNSRS come from the germline V gene (reference sequence). Together with reference TRDV3 and TRDJ3, the CDR3 gives the full variable domain: CDKVTQSSPDQTVASGSEVVLLCTYDTVYSNPDLFWYRIRPDYSFQFVFYGDNSRSEGADFTQGRFSVKHILTQKAFHLVISPVRTEDSATYYCAFGKRFTGGIRRSWDTRQMFFGTGIKLFVEP.

The chain combines TRDV1 with TRDJ1; 10 bases fit TRDD3. The germline V gene encodes CDR1 TSWWSYY and CDR2 QGS. The CDR3 is 21 residues long. Germline trimming cut 3 bases from V and 2 bases from J; bases unmatched to any gene: 21. The CDR3, as DNA: TGTGCTCTTGGGGACCCTCATCCCCGGCTGCGGGGGATACGGGGAACCGATAAACTCATCTTT. As protein: CALGDPHPRLRGIRGTDKLIF.

This chain connects TRDV1 to TRDJ1; D tentatively fits TRDD2 or TRDD3 (5 bases each). Germline values: CDR1 TSWWSYY, CDR2 QGS. Trimming stripped 4 bases from V and 11 bases from J, with 23 bases between. The CDR3 extends over 15 amino acids. This CDR3 is CALGGPTVGPRGLIF. The CDR3 DNA reads TGTGCTCTTGGGGGCCCTACGGTGGGGCCCCGCGGGCTCATCTTT.

This clone is medium-sized in the sample. The gene calls are TRDV1 and TRDJ1; D is ambiguous. Germline V lookup: CDR1 TSWWSYY, CDR2 QGS. The CDR3 is 21 amino acids. The V end was cut by 3 bases, the J end by 5 bases, with 34 bases between. CDR3 nucleotides: TGTGCTCTTGGGGAGCCCCCCCGGCCTCGACCAAAGCCTCGGGCTCCTGATAAACTCATCTTT. Its protein product is CALGEPPRPRPKPRAPDKLIF.

This clone ranks as large. V gene TRDV1 combines with J gene TRDJ2; 12 bases line up with TRDD3. The CDR3 extends over 20 amino acids. Trimming removed 4 bases from V and 7 bases from J; junction bases left unmatched: 19. CDR1 and CDR2 from the germline V gene are TSWWSYY and QGS. The CDR3 protein is CALGVVVPVLGDTKGAQLFF. For the CDR3, the DNA is TGTGCTCTTGGGGTCGTCGTCCCAGTACTGGGGGATACAAAAGGAGCACAACTCTTCTTT.

The rearrangement uses TRDV1 and TRDJ1; D is undetermined. This CDR3 region has 18 residues. Trimming removed 0 bases from V and 7 bases from J, with 24 bases in between. Looked up from germline, CDR1 is TSWWSYY and CDR2 is QGS. CDR3 loop: CALGELLGYPTRRGKLIF. In DNA, the CDR3 is TGTGCTCTTGGGGAACTCCTCGGCTACCCCACACGACGCGGTAAACTCATCTTT.

This clone was detected a few times. The rearrangement joins TRDV1 to TRDJ1; the match to TRDD3 covers 12 bases. This CDR3 comprises 26 residues. Looked up from germline, CDR1 is TSWWSYY and CDR2 is QGS. V was clipped by 2 bases and J by 0 bases; unmatched bases: 31. CDR3: CALGEFFLNPSPWYWGIPYYTDKLIF. CDR3 DNA sequence: TGTGCTCTTGGGGAATTCTTCCTAAACCCTTCTCCCTGGTACTGGGGGATACCCTACTACACCGATAAACTCATCTTT.

Sample share makes this clone medium-sized (0.01 to 0.1%). The rearrangement joins TRDV1 to TRDJ1; TRDD3 agrees at 8 bases. The J segment lost 4 bases and the V segment lost 1 base, leaving 14 bases of the junction unmatched. Per the germline V gene, CDR1 is TSWWSYY and CDR2 is QGS. The CDR3 runs to 18 residues. CDR3 amino acids: CALGEPILLLGIHDKLIF. CDR3 DNA: TGTGCTCTTGGGGAACCAATCCTACTACTGGGGATACACGATAAACTCATCTTT.

About this clone itself: A far larger clone is one base from this, pointing to a likely read error. The chain has TRAV23/DV6 and TRDJ1, with 8 bases that match TRDD2. Germline CDR1 reads NTAFDY; CDR2 reads IRPDVSE (reference sequence). CDR3 size: 18 residues. In DNA, the CDR3 is TGTGCTGTGAGGCCTAATTCCCACCGAGCTTCCTACGGCTCGGCCGTCATCTTT. Amino acids: CAVRPNSHRASYGSAVIF.

With regard to this clone: The DNA translation disagrees with the TCRdb protein at residue 12, so the protein in this description comes from the DNA. CDR3 bases: TGTGCTCTTGGGGAACTAATCATTTGCTGGGGGACGGGGCCATACACCGATAAACTCATCTTT. As protein: CALGELIICWGTGPYTDKLIF. The rearrangement joins TRDV1 to TRDJ1; 8 bases align to TRDD3. The junction had 18 bases not matched to a gene; V was cut back by 0 bases and J by 0 bases. The germline V gene has CDR1 TSWWSYY and CDR2 QGS. CDR3 size: 21 residues.

This clone was observed a few times. J is TRDJ3 and V is TRDV1; a weak D match, TRDD3 (5 bases). Trimming removed 1 base from V and 2 bases from J, with 18 bases in between. Germline loops: CDR1 TSWWSYY, CDR2 QGS. The CDR3 extends over 20 amino acids. The CDR3 reads CALGEQRPYGGTWDTRQMFF. The CDR3 coding sequence is TGTGCTCTTGGGGAACAACGGCCATACGGTGGGACCTGGGACACCCGACAGATGTTTTTC.